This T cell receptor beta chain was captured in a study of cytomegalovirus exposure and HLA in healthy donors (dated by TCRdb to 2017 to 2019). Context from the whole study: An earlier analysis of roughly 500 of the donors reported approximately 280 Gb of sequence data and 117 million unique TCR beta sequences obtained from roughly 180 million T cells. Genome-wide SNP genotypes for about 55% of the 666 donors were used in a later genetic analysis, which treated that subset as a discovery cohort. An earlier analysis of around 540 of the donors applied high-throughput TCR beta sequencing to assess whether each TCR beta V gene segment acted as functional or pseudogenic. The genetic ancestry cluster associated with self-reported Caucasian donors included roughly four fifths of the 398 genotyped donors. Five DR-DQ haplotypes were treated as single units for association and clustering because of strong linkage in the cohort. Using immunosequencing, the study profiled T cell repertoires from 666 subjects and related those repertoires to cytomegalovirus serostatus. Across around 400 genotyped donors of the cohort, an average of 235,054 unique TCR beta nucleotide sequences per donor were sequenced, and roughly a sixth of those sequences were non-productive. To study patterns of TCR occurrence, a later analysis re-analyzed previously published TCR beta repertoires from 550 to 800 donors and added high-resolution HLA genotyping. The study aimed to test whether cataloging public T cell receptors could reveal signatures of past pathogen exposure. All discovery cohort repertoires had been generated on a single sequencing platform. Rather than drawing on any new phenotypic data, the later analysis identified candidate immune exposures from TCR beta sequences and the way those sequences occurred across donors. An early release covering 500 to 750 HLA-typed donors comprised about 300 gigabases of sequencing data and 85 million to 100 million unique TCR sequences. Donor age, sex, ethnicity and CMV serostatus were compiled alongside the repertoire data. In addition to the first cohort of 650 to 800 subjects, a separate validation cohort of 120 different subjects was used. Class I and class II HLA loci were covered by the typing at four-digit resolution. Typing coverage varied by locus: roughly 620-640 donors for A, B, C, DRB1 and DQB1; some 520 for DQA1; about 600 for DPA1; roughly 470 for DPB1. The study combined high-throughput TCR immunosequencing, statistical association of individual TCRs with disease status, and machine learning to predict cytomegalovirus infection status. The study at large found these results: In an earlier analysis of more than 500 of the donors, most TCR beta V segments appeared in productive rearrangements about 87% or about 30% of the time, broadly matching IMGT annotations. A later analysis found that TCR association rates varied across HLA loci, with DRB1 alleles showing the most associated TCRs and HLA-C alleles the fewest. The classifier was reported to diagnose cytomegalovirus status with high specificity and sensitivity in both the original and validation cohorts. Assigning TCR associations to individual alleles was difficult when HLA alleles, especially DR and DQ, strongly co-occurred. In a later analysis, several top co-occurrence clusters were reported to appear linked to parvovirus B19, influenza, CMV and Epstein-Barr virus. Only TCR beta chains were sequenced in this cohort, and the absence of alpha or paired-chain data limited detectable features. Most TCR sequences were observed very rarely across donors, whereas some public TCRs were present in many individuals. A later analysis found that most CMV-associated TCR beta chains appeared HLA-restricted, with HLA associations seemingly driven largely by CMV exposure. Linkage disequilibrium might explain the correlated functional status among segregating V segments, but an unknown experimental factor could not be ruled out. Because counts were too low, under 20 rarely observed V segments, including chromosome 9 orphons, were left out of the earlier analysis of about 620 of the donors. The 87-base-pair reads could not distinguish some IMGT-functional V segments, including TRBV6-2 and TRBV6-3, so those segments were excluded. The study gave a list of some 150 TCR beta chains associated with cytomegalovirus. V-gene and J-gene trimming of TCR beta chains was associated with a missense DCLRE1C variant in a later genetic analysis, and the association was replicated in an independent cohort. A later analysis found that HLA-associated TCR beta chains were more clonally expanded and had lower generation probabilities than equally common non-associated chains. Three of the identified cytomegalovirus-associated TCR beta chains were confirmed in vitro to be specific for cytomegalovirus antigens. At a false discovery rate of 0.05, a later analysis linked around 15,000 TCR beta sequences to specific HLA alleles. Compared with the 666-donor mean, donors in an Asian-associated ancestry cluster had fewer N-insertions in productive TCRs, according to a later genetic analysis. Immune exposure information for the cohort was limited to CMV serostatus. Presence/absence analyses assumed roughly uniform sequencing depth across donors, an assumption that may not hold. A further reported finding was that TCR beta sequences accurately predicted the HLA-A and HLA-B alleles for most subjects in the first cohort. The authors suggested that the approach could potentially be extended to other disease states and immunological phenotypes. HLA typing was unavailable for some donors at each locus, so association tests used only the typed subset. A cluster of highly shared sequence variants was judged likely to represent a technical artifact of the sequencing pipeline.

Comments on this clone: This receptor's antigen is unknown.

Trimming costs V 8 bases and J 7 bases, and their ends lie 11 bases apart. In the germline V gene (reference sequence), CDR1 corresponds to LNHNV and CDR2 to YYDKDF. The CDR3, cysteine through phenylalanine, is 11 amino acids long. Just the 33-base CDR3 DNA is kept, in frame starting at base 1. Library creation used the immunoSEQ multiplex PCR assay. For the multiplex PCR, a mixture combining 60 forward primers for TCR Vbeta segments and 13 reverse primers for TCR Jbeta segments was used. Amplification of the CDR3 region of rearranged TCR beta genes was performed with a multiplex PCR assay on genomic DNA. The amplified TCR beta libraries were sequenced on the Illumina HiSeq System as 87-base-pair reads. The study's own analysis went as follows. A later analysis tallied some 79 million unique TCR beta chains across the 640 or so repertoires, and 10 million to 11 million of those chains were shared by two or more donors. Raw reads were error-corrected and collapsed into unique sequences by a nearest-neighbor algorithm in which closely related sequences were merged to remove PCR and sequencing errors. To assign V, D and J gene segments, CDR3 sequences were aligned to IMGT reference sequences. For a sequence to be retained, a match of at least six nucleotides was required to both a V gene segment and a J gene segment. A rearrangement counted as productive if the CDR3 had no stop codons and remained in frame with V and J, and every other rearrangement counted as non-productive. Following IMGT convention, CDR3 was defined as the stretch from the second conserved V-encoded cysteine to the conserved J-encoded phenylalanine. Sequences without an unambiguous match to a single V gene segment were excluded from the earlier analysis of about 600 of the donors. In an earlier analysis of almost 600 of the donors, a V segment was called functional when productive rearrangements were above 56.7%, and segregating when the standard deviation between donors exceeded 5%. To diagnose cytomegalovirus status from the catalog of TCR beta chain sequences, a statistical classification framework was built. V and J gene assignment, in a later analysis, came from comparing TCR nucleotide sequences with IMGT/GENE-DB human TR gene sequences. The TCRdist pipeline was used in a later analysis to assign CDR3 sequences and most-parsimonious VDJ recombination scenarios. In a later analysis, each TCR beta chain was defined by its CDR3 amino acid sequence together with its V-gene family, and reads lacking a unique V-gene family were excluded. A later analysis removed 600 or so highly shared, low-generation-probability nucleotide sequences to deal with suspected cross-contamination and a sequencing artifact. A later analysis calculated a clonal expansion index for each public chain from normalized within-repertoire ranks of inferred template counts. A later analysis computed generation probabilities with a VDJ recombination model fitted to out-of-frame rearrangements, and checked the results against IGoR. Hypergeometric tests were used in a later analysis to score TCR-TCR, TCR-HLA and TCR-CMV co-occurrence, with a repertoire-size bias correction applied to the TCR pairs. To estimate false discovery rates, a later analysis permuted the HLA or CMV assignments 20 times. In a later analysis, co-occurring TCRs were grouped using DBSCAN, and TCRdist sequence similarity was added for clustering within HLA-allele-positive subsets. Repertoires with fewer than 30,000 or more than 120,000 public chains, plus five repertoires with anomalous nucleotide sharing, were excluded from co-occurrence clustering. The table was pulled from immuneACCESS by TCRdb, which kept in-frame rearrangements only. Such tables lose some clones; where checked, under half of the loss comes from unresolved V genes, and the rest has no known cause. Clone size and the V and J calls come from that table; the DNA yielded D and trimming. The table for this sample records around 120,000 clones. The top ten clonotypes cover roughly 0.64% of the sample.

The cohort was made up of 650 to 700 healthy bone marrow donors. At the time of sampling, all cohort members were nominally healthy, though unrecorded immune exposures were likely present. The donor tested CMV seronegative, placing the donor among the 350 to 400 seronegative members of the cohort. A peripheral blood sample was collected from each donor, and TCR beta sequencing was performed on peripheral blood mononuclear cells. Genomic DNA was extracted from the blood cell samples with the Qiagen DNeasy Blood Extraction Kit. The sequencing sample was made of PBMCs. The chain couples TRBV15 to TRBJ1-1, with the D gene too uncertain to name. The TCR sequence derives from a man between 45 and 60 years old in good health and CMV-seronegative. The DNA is TGTGCCACCGGTCCTCCGGGTGAAGCTTTCTTT. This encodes CATGPPGEAFF.